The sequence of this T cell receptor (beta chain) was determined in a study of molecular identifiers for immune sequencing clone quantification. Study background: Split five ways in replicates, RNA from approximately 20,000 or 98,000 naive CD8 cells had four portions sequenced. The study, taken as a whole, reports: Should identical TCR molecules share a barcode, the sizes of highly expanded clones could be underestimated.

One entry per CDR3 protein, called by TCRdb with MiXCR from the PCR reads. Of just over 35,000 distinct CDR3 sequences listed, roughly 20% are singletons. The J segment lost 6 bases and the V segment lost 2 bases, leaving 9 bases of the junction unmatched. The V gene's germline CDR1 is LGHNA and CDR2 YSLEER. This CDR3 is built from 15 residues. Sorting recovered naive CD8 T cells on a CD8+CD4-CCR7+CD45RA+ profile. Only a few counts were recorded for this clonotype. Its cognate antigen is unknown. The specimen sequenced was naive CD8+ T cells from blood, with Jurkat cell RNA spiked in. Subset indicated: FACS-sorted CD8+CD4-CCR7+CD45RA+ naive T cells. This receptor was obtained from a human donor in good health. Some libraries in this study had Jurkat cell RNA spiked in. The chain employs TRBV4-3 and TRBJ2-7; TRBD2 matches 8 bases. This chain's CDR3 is CASSQRRSGSTEQYF. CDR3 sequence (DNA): TGCGCCAGCAGCCAACGGCGAAGCGGGAGTACCGAGCAGTACTTC.